A single sample gave rise to the 32 T cell receptor beta chains below, sequenced in a study of T cells after yellow fever vaccination. MiXCR, run by TCRdb on the 5' RACE reads, gives a single entry per CDR3 protein. The table includes about 170,000 distinct CDR3 sequences, approximately 6% detected once. Sequencing was performed on CD4+ T cells sorted from PBMCs, taken on the day of the first yellow fever vaccination. Receptors originate from a man between 18 and 29 years old who received the YFV17D yellow fever vaccine.

This clonotype was counted only a few times. The chain employs TRBV24-1 and TRBJ2-1; D possibly matches TRBD1 or TRBD2 (5 bases each). Trimming pared 3 bases from V and 3 bases from J, leaving 11 bases between. From germline, CDR1 is KGHDR and CDR2 SFDVKD. The CDR3 is 15 residues long. The CDR3 nucleotides read TGTGCCACCAGTGATGAGGGGCAGGGCTACAATGAGCAGTTCTTC. It specifies CATSDEGQGYNEQFF.

This clonotype was found a few times. The chain combines TRBV12-3 or TRBV12-4 with TRBJ2-2; tentatively, D is TRBD1 (5 bases). The CDR3 has 14 residues. The V gene lost 2 bases and the J gene lost 6 bases, with 10 bases spanning the gap. Here the CDR3 reads CASSLLFRAGELFF. The CDR3 DNA follows: TGTGCCAGCAGTTTATTGTTCAGGGCCGGGGAGCTGTTTTTT.

This clonotype was detected ten times or more. This sequence joins TRBV5-5 and TRBJ2-7, with 7 bases aligning to TRBD2. The V and J ends lost 0 bases and 7 bases, in that order; junction bases with no gene match: 4. CDR1 and CDR2 (germline): SGHKS, YYEKEE (reference sequence). The CDR3 is made up of 13 amino acids. In DNA, the CDR3 is TGTGCCAGCAGCTTGGAGGCAGCGGGAGAGCAGTACTTC. Translated, it gives CASSLEAAGEQYF.

This clonotype has at least ten counts. V is TRBV28 and J is TRBJ2-6; 7 nucleotides agree with TRBD2. The CDR3 consists of 17 residues. J lost 2 bases, V lost 2 bases, and 6 bases had no gene match. Germline CDR1 and CDR2: MDHEN and SYDVKM. The DNA of the CDR3 is TGTGCCAGCAGTTTAGGAGGAGGACTAGCTGGGGCCAACGTCCTGACTTTC. The encoded protein is CASSLGGGLAGANVLTF.

There are a few counts of this clonotype. The rearrangement links TRBV7-2 to TRBJ1-6, with D tentatively TRBD1 (5 bases). This CDR3 spans 14 amino acids. Looked up from germline, CDR1 is SGHTA and CDR2 is FQGNSA. V lost 2 bases and J 9 bases, leaving 11 bases between the germline ends. Written as DNA, the CDR3 is TGTGCCAGCAGCTTATCCAGGGCTCGTTCACCCCTCCACTTT. Translation gives CASSLSRARSPLHF.

The sample holds a few counts of this clonotype. The chain combines TRBV6-2 or TRBV6-3 with TRBJ2-5; TRBD1 might be the D (6 bases). Germline CDR1 MNHEY, CDR2 SVGEGT. Trimming took 2 bases from V and 4 from J, leaving 14 bases between them. CDR3 length: 15 amino acids. The CDR3 loop is CASSYGGQRGETQYF. The CDR3 DNA is TGTGCCAGCAGTTACGGGGGCCAGCGTGGAGAGACCCAGTACTTC.

The chain uses TRBV5-1 and TRBJ1-4; no clear D. In germline, CDR1 is SGHRS, CDR2 YFSETQ. The CDR3 consists of 16 residues. V was cut by 4 bases and J by 7 bases, with 20 bases left in between. The CDR3 spells CASSDENGPGSEKLFF. The CDR3 DNA reads as TGCGCCAGCAGCGACGAAAACGGCCCGGGGAGTGAAAAACTGTTTTTT.

This clonotype has at least ten counts. The V and J genes are TRBV29-1 and TRBJ2-5; D gene uncertain. The CDR3 sequence is 12 residues long. V was clipped by 2 bases and J by 4 bases, with 8 bases between them. CDR1 is SQVTM, CDR2 ANQGSEA, per germline. This chain's CDR3 is CSVERSRETQYF. The CDR3 DNA sequence: TGCAGCGTTGAACGGTCGAGAGAGACCCAGTACTTC.

The sample holds many counts of this clonotype. This chain connects TRBV10-3 to TRBJ2-5, with TRBD2 identical over 9 bases. Trimming took 6 bases from V and 0 from J; bases not matched to a gene: 2. CDR3 length: 14 amino acids. CDR1 ENHRY and CDR2 SYGVKD come from the germline V gene. The CDR3 DNA reads TGTGCCATCAGGTCTAGCGGGGACCAAGAGACCCAGTACTTC. The encoded protein is CAIRSSGDQETQYF.

This clonotype was picked up many times. The chain joins TRBV4-1 to TRBJ2-7; D is ambiguous. Germline V gene data show CDR1 as MGHRA and CDR2 as YSYEKL. CDR3 length equals 14 residues. Deletions cut 8 bases from V and 6 bases from J, with 20 bases between. The CDR3 protein is CASGTVIRGSEQYF. The CDR3 region has the DNA TGCGCCAGCGGTACGGTGATTCGTGGGTCCGAGCAGTACTTC.

The chain couples TRBV9 to TRBJ2-3; no definite D call. The germline CDR1 and CDR2 sequences are SGDLS and YYNGEE. CDR3 length: 14 amino acids. V was clipped by 2 bases and J by 3 bases, with 10 bases between them. DNA of the CDR3: TGTGCCAGCAGCGTGGCCCCGATTACAGATACGCAGTATTTT. This encodes CASSVAPITDTQYF. The whole variable domain, remainder taken from reference TRBV9 and TRBJ2-3, is DSGVTQTPKHLITATGQRVTLRCSPRSGDLSVYWYQQSLDQGLQFLIQYYNGEERAKGNILERFSAQQFPDLHSELNLSSLELGDSALYFCASSVAPITDTQYFGPGTRLTVL.

There are many counts of this clonotype. The genes are TRBV5-1 and TRBJ1-4; D might be TRBD1 (5 bases). The CDR3 runs 14 residues. CDR1 is SGHRS and CDR2 is YFSETQ in the germline V gene. V was cut by 0 bases and J by 8 bases, with 11 bases left in between. CDR3 amino acids: CASSLEQGGEKLFF. The CDR3, as DNA: TGCGCCAGCAGCTTGGAGCAGGGTGGCGAAAAACTGTTTTTT.

The sample holds many counts of this clonotype. The rearrangement links TRBV7-2 to TRBJ2-3; D is undetermined. The CDR3 extends over 15 amino acids. Trimming stripped 5 bases from V and 0 bases from J, with 12 bases between. In germline, CDR1 is SGHTA, CDR2 FQGNSA. CDR3 residues: CASSTTATSTDTQYF. The CDR3 DNA is TGTGCCAGCAGCACGACGGCAACCAGCACAGATACGCAGTATTTT.

The sample holds many counts of this clonotype. V usage is TRBV30 and J usage is TRBJ1-5, with D unresolved. The CDR3 is made up of 12 amino acids. V shed 1 base and J shed 7 bases, with 8 bases lying between them. Germline CDR1 and CDR2: GTSNPN and SVGIG (reference sequence). In nucleotides, the CDR3 is TGTGCCTGGAGTGAGGCCGGCCAGCCCCAGCATTTT. Amino acid sequence: CAWSEAGQPQHF.

This chain links TRBV7-2 with TRBJ1-1; TRBD1 is a possible D gene (6 bases). The CDR3 runs 15 residues. V shed 5 bases and J shed 4 bases, with 17 bases lying between them. Germline-derived CDR1 and CDR2 are SGHTA and FQGNSA. The CDR3 spells CASSPPPGALTEAFF. CDR3 sequence (DNA): TGTGCCAGCAGCCCACCCCCAGGGGCTCTCACTGAAGCTTTCTTT. The variable domain in full, with the rest retrieved from reference TRBV7-2 and TRBJ1-1, is GAGVSQSPSNKVTEKGKDVELRCDPISGHTALYWYRQSLGQGLEFLIYFQGNSAPDKSGLPSDRFSAERTGGSVSTLTIQRTQQEDSAVYLCASSPPPGALTEAFFGQGTRLTVV.

In its sample, this clonotype was seen a few times. This chain connects TRBV7-2 to TRBJ2-7; 8 bases align to TRBD2. This CDR3 has 16 residues. Germline V lookup: CDR1 SGHTA, CDR2 FQGNSA. J was trimmed by 7 bases and V by 3 bases; bases with no gene match: 14. The CDR3 sequence: CASSFNPLAGGQEQYF. The CDR3 DNA reads as TGTGCCAGCAGCTTCAATCCCCTCGCGGGGGGCCAAGAGCAGTACTTC.

The CDR3 region has the DNA TGCAGTGCTAGAGTCACCTCGGCAGTGGCCCTGCGGACTGAAGCTTTCTTT. Translated, it gives CSARVTSAVALRTEAFF. The chain employs TRBV20-1 and TRBJ1-1; D remains unclear. CDR3 length: 17 residues. Germline V lookup: CDR1 DFQATT, CDR2 SNEGSKA (reference sequence). V dropped 1 base and J dropped 5 bases, with 23 bases sitting between them.

The V gene is TRBV4-3, the J gene TRBJ1-6; D is unclear. Trimming removed 0 bases from V and 6 bases from J, with 9 bases in between. Germline CDR1 LGHNA, CDR2 YSLEER. CDR3 length: 15 residues. CDR3 sequence: CASSQDEVTNSPLHF. Here the CDR3 DNA reads TGCGCCAGCAGCCAAGACGAGGTTACTAATTCACCCCTCCACTTT.

This clonotype was seen more than once but under ten times. The V and J genes are TRBV5-4 and TRBJ2-2; 10 nucleotides line up with TRBD2. Germline lookup yields CDR1 SGHNT and CDR2 YYREEE (reference sequence). The junction had 7 bases not matched to a gene; V was cut back by 3 bases and J by 5 bases. The CDR3 is 16 amino acids. This CDR3 reads CASSSLAGGRTGELFF. DNA of the CDR3: TGTGCCAGCAGCTCCTTAGCGGGGGGCCGTACCGGGGAGCTGTTTTTT.

This clonotype was counted many times. The chain joins TRBV6-5 to TRBJ2-3; 13 bases fit TRBD2. The CDR3 has 18 amino acids. V gave up 0 bases and J gave up 2 bases; unmatched junction bases: 5. The germline gives CDR1 MNHEY, CDR2 SVGAGI. The CDR3 DNA reads TGTGCCAGCAGTTACTCCCGGACTAGCGGGGGTCCCACAGATACGCAGTATTTT. Translation: CASSYSRTSGGPTDTQYF.

This clonotype occurred many times. The chain carries TRBV3-1 and TRBJ1-2; D unresolved. The germline CDR1 and CDR2 sequences are LGHDT and YNNKEL (reference sequence). Trimming took 3 bases from V and 6 from J, leaving 8 bases between them. The CDR3 loop spans 12 amino acids. The CDR3 region has the DNA TGTGCCAGCAGCCACTCGGAACATGGCTACACCTTC. Its protein product is CASSHSEHGYTF.

This clonotype was detected ten times or more. V is TRBV10-3 and J is TRBJ2-7, with D uncertain. Between the trimmed V and J ends, which lost 5 bases and 5 bases, there was a span of 16 bases. The CDR3 is 14 amino acids. Looked up from germline, CDR1 is ENHRY and CDR2 is SYGVKD. The CDR3 bases are TGTGCCATCAGTCGCCCAGTCTCCAGCAACGAGCAGTACTTC. Translated, it gives CAISRPVSSNEQYF.

Turning to this clonotype: A much larger clone is a single base away; this may be a read error. This rearrangement joins TRBV5-6 to TRBJ2-5; a possible D gene is TRBD1 (5 bases). The CDR3 totals 14 residues. Germline loops: CDR1 SGHDT, CDR2 YYEEEE. V lost 4 bases to trimming and J lost 4 bases, with 14 bases between them. As DNA, the CDR3 is TGTGCCAGCAGCCCAGGGTCTACTGGAGAGACCCAGTACTTC. It translates to CASSPGSTGETQYF.

At least ten counts were recorded for this clonotype. The chain employs TRBV6-6 and TRBJ2-7; tentative D call: TRBD2 (5 bases). This CDR3 is 13 amino acids long. Germline V gene lookup returns CDR1 MNHNY and CDR2 SVGAGI (reference sequence). V was shortened by 6 bases and J by 3 bases, with 12 bases between the two germline ends. The CDR3 DNA reads as TGTGCCAGCAGCCTTGGACTGAACTACGAGCAGTACTTC. This translates into CASSLGLNYEQYF.

This clonotype showed up many times. The genes are TRBV4-3 and TRBJ2-7, with D perhaps TRBD1 or TRBD2 (5 bases each). Looked up from germline, CDR1 is LGHNA and CDR2 is YSLEER. V was shortened by 0 bases and J by 2 bases, with 17 bases between the two germline ends. This CDR3 is 17 amino acids long. The CDR3 reads CASSQEGTPGRTYEQYV. The CDR3 DNA is TGCGCCAGCAGCCAAGAGGGTACCCCGGGACGGACCTACGAGCAGTACGTC.

The V and J genes are TRBV30 and TRBJ1-2; D is unclear. Between the trimmed V and J ends, which lost 2 bases and 8 bases, there was a span of 18 bases. Germline CDR1 is GTSNPN and CDR2 is SVGIG (reference sequence). CDR3 length: 14 amino acids. The CDR3 loop is CAWSPTDLGYGYTF. The CDR3 DNA reads TGTGCCTGGAGTCCTACTGACCTTGGATACGGCTACACCTTC.

This clonotype was recorded at least ten times. This chain links TRBV12-3 or TRBV12-4 with TRBJ2-6, with D possibly matching TRBD1 (5 bases). Trimming stripped 3 bases from V and 0 bases from J, with 12 bases between. This CDR3 has 17 amino acids. CDR3 bases: TGTGCCAGCAGTTTCGACCAGGGCAGCTCTGGGGCCAACGTCCTGACTTTC. Protein: CASSFDQGSSGANVLTF.

This clonotype was found a few times. This chain connects TRBV4-1 to TRBJ1-3; D gene uncertain. CDR3 size: 15 residues. Per the germline V gene, CDR1 is MGHRA and CDR2 is YSYEKL. The ends were cut back, 1 base at V and 2 bases at J, with 9 bases in the middle. CDR3 in amino acids: CASSQGWAAGNTIYF. In DNA form, the CDR3 reads TGCGCCAGCAGCCAAGGATGGGCGGCTGGAAACACCATATATTTT.

This clonotype was observed a handful of times. The chain links TRBV5-1 to TRBJ2-3, with TRBD2 as a possible D gene (7 bases). CDR3 size: 17 residues. Germline V gene sequence: CDR1 SGHRS, CDR2 YFSETQ. Deletions cut 0 bases from V and 0 bases from J, with 14 bases between. The CDR3 DNA reads as TGCGCCAGCAGCTTGGGACGGGGGGCGCCCAGCACAGATACGCAGTATTTT. Protein: CASSLGRGAPSTDTQYF.

This clonotype was seen ten or more times. J is TRBJ2-2 and V is TRBV12-3 or TRBV12-4; D remains unclear. The CDR3 has 16 amino acids. Trimming pared 8 bases from V and 1 base from J, leaving 17 bases between. In nucleotides, the CDR3 is TGTGCCAGCGGCCCCCCGAGGCAGAGGAACACCGGGGAGCTGTTTTTT. Encoded protein: CASGPPRQRNTGELFF.

This clonotype was recorded at least ten times. The rearrangement uses TRBV4-3 and TRBJ2-3; D is unclear. The CDR3 runs 15 residues. Germline V gene data show CDR1 as LGHNA and CDR2 as YSLEER. V lost 0 bases, J lost 4 bases, and 11 bases lay in between. CDR3 coding DNA: TGCGCCAGCAGCCAAGAAGGACGGCCTTCAGATACGCAGTATTTT. Translating it yields CASSQEGRPSDTQYF.

There are many counts of this clonotype. The rearrangement uses TRBV19 and TRBJ1-1; D is perhaps TRBD1 (5 bases). Trimming took 5 bases from V and 4 from J, leaving 11 bases between them. CDR3 length: 13 amino acids. The germline CDR1 and CDR2 sequences are LNHDA and SQIVND (reference sequence). The CDR3 sequence: CASSQGGRTEAFF. Here the CDR3 DNA reads TGTGCCAGTAGTCAGGGCGGTCGCACTGAAGCTTTCTTT.